This T cell receptor beta chain was identified during a study of T cell responses to AZD1222 COVID-19 vaccine (dated by TCRdb to the early 2020s). With regard to the full study: AZD1222 recipients whose second dose came at about 4 weeks and those whose second dose came at about 12 weeks were combined into one group, since spike-specific TCR depth and breadth did not differ between the two schedules. TCR sequencing was performed for more than 230 trial participants, of whom 200 to 220 were given two doses of AZD1222 and roughly 25 were given two doses of MenACWY control vaccine. Enrollment into the trials was organized by age into subgroups of 18-55, 56-69 and 70-plus years, and those subgroups contained approximately 150, 30 and 60 TCR-sequenced participants, respectively. The paper's findings and limits, for the study overall: In the small 56-69-year group, the increase in depth fell short of significance, most likely because of low power. Because no samples from the day 14 peak response were available, repertoires could be characterized only after the peak T cell response. Nearly half of unique spike-specific TCRs reportedly recognized epitopes outside regions mutated in the B.1.351 and B.1.1.7 variants. Vaccine-associated CD4 TCRs spanned the whole spike protein, with dominant responses in regions 160-218 and 743-854. Conclusions about previously exposed vaccinees were limited because only six or seven AZD1222 recipients were SARS-CoV-2 seropositive at baseline. After two AZD1222 doses, spike-specific TCR breadth and depth were significantly higher than at day 0 and than in MenACWY recipients. Participants were mostly white British and included more females than males, and it was suggested by the authors that clonal diversity may have been underestimated.

A note on this clone: Its antigen is not yet known. No per-base quality is available; no much larger clone lies one base away.

Taken with the paper, the label for time point translates to: baseline before first vaccination. Samples from vaccinated people were obtained from the UK trials COV001 and COV002, which included a single-blind randomized controlled phase 2/3 trial of AZD1222 (ChAdOx1 nCoV-19) in healthy adults. For TCRbeta chain sequencing, PBMC samples from trial participants were taken at day 0 and at day 28 after the second dose. The CDR3 regions of human TCRbeta chains were analyzed by immunosequencing. Per the source publication's procedure: Repertoire TCRs were matched against a reference library of SARS-CoV-2-specific TCRs generated with the MIRA antigen-specificity platform. Breadth meant the fraction of unique TCRs that were SARS-CoV-2-associated, whereas depth meant the fraction of total T cells that were SARS-CoV-2-associated. Each spike-specific TCR was assigned to its reactive spike region and to a CD4 or CD8 class using the MIRA data. Log10-transformed breadth and depth values were compared by one-way ANOVA with Sidak's multiple comparisons tests. This immuneACCESS table, as held by TCRdb, lists in-frame sequences with V and J called but not all clones. Of the missing ones, under half trace to an unresolved V gene in checked studies; the others have no known cause. The V and J calls and clone size were taken over from that table, and D and trimming were inferred from the DNA. Counted in this sample were tens of thousands of clones; roughly 87% of them appeared once. Of the sample, approximately 2% is held by the ten largest clones.

The TCR was taken from an adult in good health. The material was peripheral blood, obtained on day 0 of AZD1222 vaccination.

The CDR3 protein is CASSPRAENTEAFF. The bases read TGTGCCAGCAGCCCAAGGGCCGAGAACACTGAAGCTTTCTTT. Rearrangement joined TRBV5-5 to TRBJ1-1, with no confident D gene call. CDR1 and CDR2 are read off the germline V gene (reference sequence) as SGHKS and YYEKEE. The CDR3, cysteine through phenylalanine, is 14 amino acids long. Here the CDR3 DNA is all that survives: 42 bases in frame from base 1. Deletion took 4 bases off V and 1 base off J, with a span of 11 bases between the germline ends. The full variable domain, with segments outside the CDR3 supplied by the reference TRBV5-5 and TRBJ1-1 proteins, appears as DAGVTQSPTHLIKTRGQQVTLRCSPISGHKSVSWYQQVLGQGPQFIFQYYEKEERGRGNFPDRFSARQFPNYSSELNVNALLLGDSALYLCASSPRAENTEAFFGQGTRLTVV.